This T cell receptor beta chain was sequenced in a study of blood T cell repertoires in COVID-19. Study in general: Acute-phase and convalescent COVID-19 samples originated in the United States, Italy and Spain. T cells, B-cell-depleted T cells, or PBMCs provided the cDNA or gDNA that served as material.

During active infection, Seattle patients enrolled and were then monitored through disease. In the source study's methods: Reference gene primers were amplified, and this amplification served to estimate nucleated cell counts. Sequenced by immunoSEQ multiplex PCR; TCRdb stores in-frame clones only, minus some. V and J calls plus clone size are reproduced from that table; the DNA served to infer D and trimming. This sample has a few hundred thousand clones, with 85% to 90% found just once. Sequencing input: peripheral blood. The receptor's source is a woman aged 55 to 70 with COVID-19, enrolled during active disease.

The CDR3 DNA reads as TGTGCCAGTAGTTCCCCCACGTTTGTCGGAGCTTATGGCTACACCTTC. Translation gives CASSSPTFVGAYGYTF. V usage is TRBV19 and J usage is TRBJ1-2; D not certain. Deletions cut 5 bases from V and 5 bases from J, with 21 bases between. Germline-derived CDR1 and CDR2 are LNHDA and SQIVND (reference sequence). The CDR3 is 16 amino acids.